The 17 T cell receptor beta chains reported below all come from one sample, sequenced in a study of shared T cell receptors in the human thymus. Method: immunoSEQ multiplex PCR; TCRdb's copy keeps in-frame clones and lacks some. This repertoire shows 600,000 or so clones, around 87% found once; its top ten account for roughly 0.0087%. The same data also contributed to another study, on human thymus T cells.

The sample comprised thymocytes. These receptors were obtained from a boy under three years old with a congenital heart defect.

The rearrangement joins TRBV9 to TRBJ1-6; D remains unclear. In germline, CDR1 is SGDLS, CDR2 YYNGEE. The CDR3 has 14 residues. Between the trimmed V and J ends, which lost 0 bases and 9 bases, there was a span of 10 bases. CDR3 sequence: CASSVGAVISPLHF. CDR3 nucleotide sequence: TGTGCCAGCAGCGTAGGGGCAGTCATTTCACCCCTCCACTTT.

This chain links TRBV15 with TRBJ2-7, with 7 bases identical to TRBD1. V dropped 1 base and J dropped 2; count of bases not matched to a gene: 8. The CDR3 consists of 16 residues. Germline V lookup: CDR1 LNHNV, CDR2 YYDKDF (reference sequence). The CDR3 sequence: CATSRGRGQAPYEQYF. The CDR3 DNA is TGTGCCACCAGCAGAGGACGAGGACAGGCGCCCTACGAGCAGTACTTC.

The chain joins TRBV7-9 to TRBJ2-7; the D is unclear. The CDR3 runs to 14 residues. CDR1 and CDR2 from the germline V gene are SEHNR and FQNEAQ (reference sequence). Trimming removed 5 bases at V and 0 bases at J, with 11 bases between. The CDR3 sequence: CASSQSHGSYEQYF. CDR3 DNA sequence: TGTGCCAGCAGCCAAAGTCACGGCTCCTACGAGCAGTACTTC.

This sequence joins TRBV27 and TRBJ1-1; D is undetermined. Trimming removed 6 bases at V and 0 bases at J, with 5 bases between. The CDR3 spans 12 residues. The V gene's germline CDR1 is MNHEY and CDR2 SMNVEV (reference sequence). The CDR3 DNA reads TGTGCCAGCAGAACACTGAACACTGAAGCTTTCTTT. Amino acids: CASRTLNTEAFF.

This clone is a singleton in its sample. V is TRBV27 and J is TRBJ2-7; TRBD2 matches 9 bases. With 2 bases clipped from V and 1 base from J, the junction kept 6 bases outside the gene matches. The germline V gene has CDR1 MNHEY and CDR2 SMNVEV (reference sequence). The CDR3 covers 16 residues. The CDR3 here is CASSLLAGMRSYEQYF. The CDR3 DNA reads TGTGCCAGCAGTTTACTAGCGGGGATGAGATCCTACGAGCAGTACTTC.

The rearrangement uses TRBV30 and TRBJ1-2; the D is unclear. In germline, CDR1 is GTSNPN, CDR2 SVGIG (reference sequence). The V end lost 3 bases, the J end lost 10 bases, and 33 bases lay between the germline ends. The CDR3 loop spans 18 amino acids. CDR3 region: CAWSLGVFGGTVRWLYTF. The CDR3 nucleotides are TGTGCCTGGAGCCTGGGAGTTTTCGGCGGCACGGTGAGGTGGCTCTACACCTTC. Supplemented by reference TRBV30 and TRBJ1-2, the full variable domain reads SQTIHQWPATLVQPVGSPLSLECTVEGTSNPNLYWYRQAAGRGLQLLFYSVGIGQISSEVPQNLSASRPQDRQFILSSKKLLLSDSGFYLCAWSLGVFGGTVRWLYTFGSGTRLTVV.

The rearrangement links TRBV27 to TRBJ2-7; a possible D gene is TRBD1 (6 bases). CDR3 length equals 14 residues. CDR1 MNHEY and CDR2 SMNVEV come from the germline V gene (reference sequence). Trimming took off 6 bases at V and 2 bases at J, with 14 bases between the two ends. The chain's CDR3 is CASSRGQKTYEQYF. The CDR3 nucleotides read TGTGCCAGCAGCAGGGGTCAGAAGACCTACGAGCAGTACTTC.

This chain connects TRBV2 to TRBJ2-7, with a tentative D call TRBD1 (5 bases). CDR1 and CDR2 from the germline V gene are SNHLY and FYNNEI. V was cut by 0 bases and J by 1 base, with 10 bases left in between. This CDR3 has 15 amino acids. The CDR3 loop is CASSEARQPSYEQYF. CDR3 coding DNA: TGTGCCAGCAGTGAAGCGAGACAGCCGTCCTACGAGCAGTACTTC. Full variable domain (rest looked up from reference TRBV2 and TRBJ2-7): EPEVTQTPSHQVTQMGQEVILRCVPISNHLYFYWYRQILGQKVEFLVSFYNNEISEKSEIFDDQFSVERPDGSNFTLKIRSTKLEDSAMYFCASSEARQPSYEQYFGPGTRLTVT.

The CDR3 loop is CASSRTPGQGDQPQHF. The CDR3 region has the DNA TGTGCCAGCAGCAGAACCCCGGGACAGGGGGATCAGCCCCAGCATTTT. The chain is built from TRBV5-5 and TRBJ1-5, with 11 positions matching TRBD1. The junction had 8 bases not matched to a gene; V was cut back by 4 bases and J by 5 bases. Germline V gene sequence: CDR1 SGHKS, CDR2 YYEKEE (reference sequence). This CDR3 spans 16 amino acids.

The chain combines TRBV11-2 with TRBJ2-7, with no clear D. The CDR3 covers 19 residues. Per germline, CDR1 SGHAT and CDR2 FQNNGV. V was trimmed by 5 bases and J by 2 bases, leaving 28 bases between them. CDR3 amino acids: CASSRFPRSDKVRPYEQYF. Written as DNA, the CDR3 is TGTGCCAGCAGCCGATTCCCGCGCTCCGACAAGGTTCGGCCCTACGAGCAGTACTTC.

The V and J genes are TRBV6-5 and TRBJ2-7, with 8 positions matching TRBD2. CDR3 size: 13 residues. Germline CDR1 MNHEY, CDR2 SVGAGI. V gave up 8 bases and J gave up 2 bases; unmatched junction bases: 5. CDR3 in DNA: TGTGCCAGCGAAATAGCGGGAACCTACGAGCAGTACTTC. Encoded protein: CASEIAGTYEQYF.

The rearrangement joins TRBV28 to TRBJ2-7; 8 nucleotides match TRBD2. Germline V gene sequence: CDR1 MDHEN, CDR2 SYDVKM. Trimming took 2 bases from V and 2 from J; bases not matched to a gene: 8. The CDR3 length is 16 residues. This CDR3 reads CASSLPLAGWTYEQYF. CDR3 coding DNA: TGTGCCAGCAGTTTACCCTTAGCGGGGTGGACCTACGAGCAGTACTTC.

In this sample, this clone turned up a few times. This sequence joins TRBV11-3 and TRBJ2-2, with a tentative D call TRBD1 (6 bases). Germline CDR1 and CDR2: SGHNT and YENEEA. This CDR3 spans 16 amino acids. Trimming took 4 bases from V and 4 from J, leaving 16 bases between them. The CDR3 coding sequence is TGTGCCAGCAGCTCCGCTTTACAGGGTAGCACCGGGGAGCTGTTTTTT. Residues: CASSSALQGSTGELFF.

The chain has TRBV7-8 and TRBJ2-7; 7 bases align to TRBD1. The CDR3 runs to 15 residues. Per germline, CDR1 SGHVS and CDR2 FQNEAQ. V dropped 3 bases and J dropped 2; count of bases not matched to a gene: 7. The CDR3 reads CASSFRQGQPYEQYF. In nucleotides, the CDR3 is TGTGCCAGCAGCTTCCGACAGGGCCAGCCCTACGAGCAGTACTTC.

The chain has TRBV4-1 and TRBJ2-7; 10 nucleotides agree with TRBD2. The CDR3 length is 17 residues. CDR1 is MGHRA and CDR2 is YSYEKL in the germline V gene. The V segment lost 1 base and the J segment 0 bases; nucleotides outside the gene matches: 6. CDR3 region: CASSQVVPSGSSYEQYF. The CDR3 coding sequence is TGCGCCAGCAGCCAAGTAGTCCCTAGCGGGAGCTCCTACGAGCAGTACTTC.

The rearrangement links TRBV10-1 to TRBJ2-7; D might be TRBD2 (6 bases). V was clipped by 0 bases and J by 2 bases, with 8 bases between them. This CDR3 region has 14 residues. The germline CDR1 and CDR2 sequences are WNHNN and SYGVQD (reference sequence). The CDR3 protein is CASSESGGAYEQYF. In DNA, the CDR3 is TGCGCCAGCAGTGAGTCGGGGGGAGCCTACGAGCAGTACTTC.

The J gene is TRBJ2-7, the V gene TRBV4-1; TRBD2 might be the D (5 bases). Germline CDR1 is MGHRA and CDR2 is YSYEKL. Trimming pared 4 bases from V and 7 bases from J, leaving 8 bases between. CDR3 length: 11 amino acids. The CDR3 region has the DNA TGCGCCAGCAGCCGACCGGGGGAGCAGTACTTC. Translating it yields CASSRPGEQYF.